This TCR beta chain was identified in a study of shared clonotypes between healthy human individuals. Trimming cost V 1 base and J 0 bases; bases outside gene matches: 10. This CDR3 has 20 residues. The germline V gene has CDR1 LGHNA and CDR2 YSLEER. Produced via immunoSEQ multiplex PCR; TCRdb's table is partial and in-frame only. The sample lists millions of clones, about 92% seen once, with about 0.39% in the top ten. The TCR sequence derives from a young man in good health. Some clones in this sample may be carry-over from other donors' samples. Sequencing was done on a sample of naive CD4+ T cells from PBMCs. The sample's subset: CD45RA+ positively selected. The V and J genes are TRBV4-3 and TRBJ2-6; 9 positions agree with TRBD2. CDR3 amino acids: CASSQGLVLAGNSGANVLTF. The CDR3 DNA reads TGCGCCAGCAGCCAAGGGTTGGTGCTAGCGGGGAACTCTGGGGCCAACGTCCTGACTTTC.